The rows below give T cell receptor beta chains drawn from one sample of a study of blood T cell repertoires in COVID-19. Measured with immunoSEQ multiplex PCR; TCRdb has only the in-frame clones, and not every one. Among 250,000 to 400,000 clones listed, 70% to 90% were seen once. Sequencing input: peripheral blood. All receptors come from a woman aged 25 to 45 with COVID-19, enrolled during active disease. Both conserved end residues are part of each CDR3. The order of the fields is D gene, V gene, J gene, CDR3 protein. A D gene is named only where the DNA matches it firmly.

d_call: TRBD1
v_call: TRBV6-5
j_call: TRBJ1-2
cdr3_aa: CASSYYMGQGADYTF

d_call: .
v_call: TRBV6-5
j_call: TRBJ1-4
cdr3_aa: CASSYLREATNEKLFF

d_call: TRBD1
v_call: TRBV19
j_call: TRBJ1-5
cdr3_aa: CASSFKTGTENQPQHF

d_call: .
v_call: TRBV19
j_call: TRBJ2-2
cdr3_aa: CASSIMGLDSGELFF

d_call: .
v_call: TRBV5-1
j_call: TRBJ1-4
cdr3_aa: CASSLVPPTSGEKLFF

d_call: .
v_call: TRBV28
j_call: TRBJ2-1
cdr3_aa: CASSRQVSYNEQFF

d_call: .
v_call: TRBV6-5
j_call: TRBJ1-6
cdr3_aa: CASSSGQQTINSPLHF

d_call: .
v_call: TRBV2
j_call: TRBJ1-5
cdr3_aa: CASSGQVTQPQHF

d_call: .
v_call: TRBV19
j_call: TRBJ1-3
cdr3_aa: CASRESDRDSGNTIYF

d_call: .
v_call: TRBV5-1
j_call: TRBJ2-5
cdr3_aa: CASSGQGRSQETQYF

d_call: .
v_call: TRBV6-2/TRBV6-3
j_call: TRBJ1-5
cdr3_aa: CASSYGGENQPQHF

d_call: .
v_call: TRBV30
j_call: TRBJ2-2
cdr3_aa: CAWSDGTGELFF

d_call: TRBD1
v_call: TRBV5-6
j_call: TRBJ1-6
cdr3_aa: CASSVARGPNSPLHF

d_call: TRBD2
v_call: TRBV7-2
j_call: TRBJ2-1
cdr3_aa: CASSLAYARGGRYNEQFF

d_call: .
v_call: TRBV7-2
j_call: TRBJ2-7
cdr3_aa: CASRYQGSYEQYF

d_call: .
v_call: TRBV6-1
j_call: TRBJ2-2
cdr3_aa: CASSESTRYATGELFF

d_call: .
v_call: TRBV19
j_call: TRBJ2-7
cdr3_aa: CASSSGREQYF

d_call: .
v_call: TRBV4-2
j_call: TRBJ1-6
cdr3_aa: CASSQDYSESPLHF

d_call: .
v_call: TRBV5-4
j_call: TRBJ1-6
cdr3_aa: CASSRDYNSPLHF

d_call: .
v_call: TRBV3-1/TRBV3-2
j_call: TRBJ2-1
cdr3_aa: CASSPGSYNEQFF

d_call: .
v_call: TRBV23-1
j_call: TRBJ1-1
cdr3_aa: CASSQPDNLNTEAFF

d_call: TRBD1
v_call: TRBV6-5
j_call: TRBJ1-1
cdr3_aa: CASTRDRGGTEAFF

d_call: .
v_call: TRBV7-8
j_call: TRBJ1-4
cdr3_aa: CASSLERYNEKLFF

d_call: .
v_call: TRBV7-9
j_call: TRBJ1-5
cdr3_aa: CASSLVGIGGSQHF

d_call: .
v_call: TRBV2
j_call: TRBJ1-2
cdr3_aa: CASSTGSNYGYTF

d_call: .
v_call: TRBV5-5
j_call: TRBJ1-5
cdr3_aa: CASSFRESNQPQHF

d_call: TRBD1
v_call: TRBV7-9
j_call: TRBJ1-4
cdr3_aa: CASSPFGTATNEKLFF

d_call: TRBD1
v_call: TRBV11-3
j_call: TRBJ1-6
cdr3_aa: CASSQGANNSPLHF

d_call: TRBD1
v_call: TRBV6-5
j_call: TRBJ1-5
cdr3_aa: CASRTGGYSNQPQHF

d_call: .
v_call: TRBV12-3/TRBV12-4
j_call: TRBJ1-1
cdr3_aa: CASTFGAGLEAFF

d_call: TRBD1
v_call: TRBV9
j_call: TRBJ1-4
cdr3_aa: CASSVTGENEKLFF

d_call: .
v_call: TRBV3-1/TRBV3-2
j_call: TRBJ2-7
cdr3_aa: CASSQGAPMLYEQYF

d_call: .
v_call: TRBV4-1
j_call: TRBJ1-5
cdr3_aa: CASSQREELSNQPQHF

d_call: TRBD2
v_call: TRBV27
j_call: TRBJ2-1
cdr3_aa: CASSSPGGNYNEQFF

d_call: TRBD1
v_call: TRBV3-1/TRBV3-2
j_call: TRBJ1-1
cdr3_aa: CASLGDRGNTEAFF

d_call: TRBD2
v_call: TRBV28
j_call: TRBJ2-2
cdr3_aa: CASNPGGSNTGELFF

d_call: .
v_call: TRBV2
j_call: TRBJ1-1
cdr3_aa: CASISRTAEAFF

d_call: TRBD2
v_call: TRBV2
j_call: TRBJ2-1
cdr3_aa: CASRLGLAGAFNEQFF

d_call: .
v_call: TRBV18
j_call: TRBJ1-1
cdr3_aa: CASSPQGQNTEAFF

d_call: TRBD1
v_call: TRBV18
j_call: TRBJ1-1
cdr3_aa: CASSPTGGYTEAFF